The sample holds a few counts of the clone carrying this T cell receptor beta chain. Its antigen is unidentified. TCR beta libraries were made by quantitative 5'-RACE with molecular barcodes. TCRdb ran MiXCR on the 5' RACE reads and lists one entry per CDR3 protein. The sample yields a few hundred thousand distinct CDR3 sequences, around 20% seen once. There are 13 residues in the CDR3. The germline CDR1 and CDR2 sequences are SQVTM and ANQGSEA. With 6 bases clipped from V and 3 bases from J, the junction kept 6 bases outside the gene matches. These data originate in a study of CD8 T cells in ankylosing spondylitis. Study outcomes and limitations: One TCR beta motif, made up of 7 or 8 highly homologous variants, appeared characteristic of ankylosing spondylitis blood.

This sequence joins TRBV29-1 and TRBJ1-1, with 8 bases matching TRBD1. The sequenced material came from blood, either unsorted or a sorted T cell fraction (not recorded which). The sequence came from a male donor with ankylosing spondylitis. The CDR3: CSVTGDLYTEAFF. Here the CDR3 DNA reads TGCAGCGTGACAGGGGATCTTTACACTGAAGCTTTCTTT.